These 27 T cell receptor beta chains were all obtained from the same sample, sequenced in a study of blood T cell repertoires in COVID-19. TCRdb's copy holds only in-frame clones and misses some; the assay was immunoSEQ multiplex PCR. The sample lists about 270,000 clones, under 90% occurring once. The sequencing sample was made of peripheral blood. The source of these receptors is a man aged 45-65 years with acute or convalescent COVID-19.

The chain recombines TRBV9 with TRBJ1-2, with D tentatively TRBD1 (6 bases). CDR1 and CDR2 from the germline V gene are SGDLS and YYNGEE. The CDR3 consists of 16 residues. Trimming shortened V by 6 bases and J by 8 bases, and 26 bases separated the two germline ends. Here the CDR3 DNA reads TGTGCCAGCAACATCGGGGGGGCTAAGTCATTTGAGGGCTACACCTTC. Its protein product is CASNIGGAKSFEGYTF.

J is TRBJ2-1 and V is TRBV7-2, with 8 bases identical to TRBD1. The CDR3 has 14 residues. Losses at the gene ends were 8 bases for V and 7 bases for J; bases not matched to a gene: 10. Germline V gives CDR1 SGHTA, CDR2 FQGNSA. In DNA form, the CDR3 reads TGTGCCAGCGGACCCCAGGGGGCGCTGAATGAGCAGTTCTTC. This translates into CASGPQGALNEQFF.

The chain links TRBV4-2 to TRBJ2-1; D is unresolved. Germline V lookup: CDR1 LGHNA, CDR2 YNFKEQ. With 0 bases removed from V and 7 bases from J, the gap between germline ends came to 22 bases. The CDR3 spans 18 residues. The CDR3 loop is CASSQEWLIQPFGNEQFF. In nucleotides, the CDR3 is TGTGCCAGCAGCCAAGAGTGGTTAATACAGCCGTTTGGGAATGAGCAGTTCTTC.

The chain joins TRBV5-4 to TRBJ2-6; D is uncertain. Trimming left V 5 bases short and J 1 base short, with 7 bases between. The germline CDR1 and CDR2 sequences are SGHNT and YYREEE (reference sequence). The CDR3 sequence is 14 residues long. CDR3 region: CASREQSGANVLTF. The CDR3 nucleotides read TGTGCCAGCAGGGAACAGTCTGGGGCCAACGTCCTGACTTTC.

The rearrangement uses TRBV27 and TRBJ2-7, with TRBD1 matching over 7 bases. From germline, CDR1 is MNHEY and CDR2 SMNVEV (reference sequence). V shed 5 bases, J shed 5 bases, and the junction held 9 bases outside the gene matches. The length of the CDR3 is 14 residues. The CDR3 DNA reads as TGTGCCAGCAGTGGGACAGTTCCTCCCCACGAGCAGTACTTC. This gives the protein CASSGTVPPHEQYF.

This clone appeared a few times. V gene TRBV5-4 combines with J gene TRBJ1-2; tentatively, D is TRBD1 (6 bases). The CDR3 loop spans 16 amino acids. V lost 4 bases and J lost 2, with 18 bases in between. Germline V gene sequence: CDR1 SGHNT, CDR2 YYREEE (reference sequence). The CDR3 DNA reads TGTGCCAGCAGCCCTGGGGGGGCAGGCGCCAACTATGGCTACACCTTC. Its protein is CASSPGGAGANYGYTF.

The chain couples TRBV3-1 (or the pseudogene TRBV3-2) to TRBJ2-7; D is perhaps TRBD1 (5 bases). The germline V gene encodes CDR1 LGHDT and CDR2 YNNKEL (reference sequence). The CDR3 is made up of 15 amino acids. V was trimmed by 5 bases and J by 3 bases, leaving 17 bases between them. The CDR3 nucleotides are TGTGCCAGCAGCGCCGGCAGTCTGGGGCACTACGAGCAGTACTTC. Translated, it gives CASSAGSLGHYEQYF.

V gene TRBV7-2 combines with J gene TRBJ2-2, with D perhaps matching TRBD2 (6 bases). This CDR3 comprises 16 residues. Per germline, CDR1 SGHTA and CDR2 FQGNSA. Trimming stripped 11 bases from V and 6 bases from J, with 25 bases between. CDR3 nucleotides: TGTGCCCATTTTAGTGGGGACTCCCCCCAGGCCGGGGAGCTGTTTTTT. Translating gives CAHFSGDSPQAGELFF.

Only one count was recorded for this clone. This same CDR3 is encoded by further DNA sequences in the sample. V usage is TRBV18 and J usage is TRBJ1-3, with D tentatively TRBD1 (6 bases). Looked up from germline, CDR1 is KGHSH and CDR2 is LQKENI. The CDR3 consists of 14 residues. Trimming left V 3 bases short and J 4 bases short, with 10 bases between. CDR3 bases: TGTGCCAGCTCACCTCAGGGGAGCGGAAACACCATATATTTT. This translates into CASSPQGSGNTIYF.

There are a few counts of this clone. The chain has TRBV3-1 (or the pseudogene TRBV3-2) and TRBJ2-5, with 7 bases that match TRBD2. The V and J ends lost 1 base and 1 base, in that order; junction bases with no gene match: 0. CDR3 length: 14 amino acids. Germline CDR1 is LGHDT and CDR2 is YNNKEL (reference sequence). The CDR3 sequence: CASSQAGGQETQYF. CDR3 bases: TGTGCCAGCAGCCAAGCGGGGGGCCAAGAGACCCAGTACTTC.

CDR3 sequence reads: CASSPSGGRGYNSPLHF. CDR3 DNA sequence: TGTGCCAGCAGCCCCTCCGGCGGGCGAGGCTATAATTCACCCCTCCACTTT. The chain recombines TRBV27 with TRBJ1-6; D is uncertain. The germline V gene encodes CDR1 MNHEY and CDR2 SMNVEV (reference sequence). The V end lost 6 bases, the J end lost 3 bases, and 18 bases lay between the germline ends. This CDR3 comprises 17 residues.

V gene TRBV3-1 (or the pseudogene TRBV3-2) combines with J gene TRBJ1-6, with D perhaps TRBD1 (6 bases). The CDR3 runs to 14 residues. Per the germline V gene, CDR1 is LGHDT and CDR2 is YNNKEL (reference sequence). The germline V and J ends were trimmed by 4 bases and 10 bases, with 14 bases remaining between them. This chain's CDR3 is CASSPKGVGSPLHF. CDR3 nucleotides: TGTGCCAGCAGCCCCAAGGGGGTCGGGTCACCCCTCCACTTT.

The chain joins TRBV5-1 to TRBJ2-3; TRBD2 matches 9 bases. The germline gives CDR1 SGHRS, CDR2 YFSETQ. With 1 base clipped from V and 5 bases from J, the junction kept 5 bases outside the gene matches. The CDR3 has 15 residues. CDR3 protein: CASSLSAGGRDTQYF. The CDR3 bases are TGCGCCAGCAGCTTGTCTGCGGGGGGGCGAGATACGCAGTATTTT. Filled out from reference TRBV5-1 and TRBJ2-3, the complete variable domain reads KAGVTQTPRYLIKTRGQQVTLSCSPISGHRSVSWYQQTPGQGLQFLFEYFSETQRNKGNFPGRFSGRQFSNSRSEMNVSTLELGDSALYLCASSLSAGGRDTQYFGPGTRLTVL.

The chain combines TRBV29-1 with TRBJ2-7, with 7 bases aligning to TRBD1. The CDR3 runs 12 residues. With 4 bases clipped from V and 3 bases from J, the junction kept 3 bases outside the gene matches. Germline V gene data show CDR1 as SQVTM and CDR2 as ANQGSEA. The CDR3 sequence: CSVARDSYEQYF. In nucleotides, the CDR3 is TGCAGCGTTGCTCGGGACAGCTACGAGCAGTACTTC.

V usage is TRBV7-5 and J usage is TRBJ1-1. TRBV7-5 is reported as a pseudogene. This CDR3 is 18 amino acids long. CDR3 loop: CARSSTPHRGGENTEAFF. For the CDR3, the DNA is TGTGCCAGAAGCTCAACGCCCCACCGCGGGGGGGAGAACACTGAAGCTTTCTTT.

The chain uses TRBV18 and TRBJ2-7; TRBD1 aligns across 9 bases. The CDR3 sequence is 15 residues long. CDR1 is KGHSH, CDR2 LQKENI, per germline. The trim removed 5 bases at V and 2 bases at J, leaving 7 bases unmatched. CDR3: CASSSPRDRAYEQYF. DNA of the CDR3: TGTGCCAGCTCATCGCCCCGGGACAGGGCCTACGAGCAGTACTTC.

The chain's CDR3 is CSASRKTGSDGTQYF. The CDR3 bases are TGCAGTGCTAGTCGGAAGACAGGGAGCGATGGGACCCAGTACTTC. This rearrangement joins TRBV20-1 to TRBJ2-5, with 7 bases identical to TRBD1. This CDR3 is 15 amino acids long. With V trimmed by 3 bases and J by 7 bases, 14 bases remained unmatched. Germline V CDR1 and CDR2: DFQATT, SNEGSKA (reference sequence).

The chain uses TRBV6-5 and TRBJ1-2; D is ambiguous. Per germline, CDR1 MNHEY and CDR2 SVGAGI. Trimming shortened V by 1 base and J by 2 bases, and 8 bases separated the two germline ends. This CDR3 contains 14 residues. CDR3 nucleotide sequence: TGTGCCAGCAGTTACTTGGCAGCGAACTATGGCTACACCTTC. Protein sequence: CASSYLAANYGYTF.

The chain links TRBV27 to TRBJ2-5; 16 bases match TRBD2. The CDR3 is 19 residues long. In germline, CDR1 is MNHEY, CDR2 SMNVEV (reference sequence). V was pared by 5 bases and J by 10 bases, with 19 bases of the junction left unmatched. CDR3 DNA sequence: TGTGCCAGCAGTACCCCCTCCGGGACTAGCGGGGGGGCCGTGTGGGACCAGTACTTC. It encodes CASSTPSGTSGGAVWDQYF.

This chain links TRBV7-3 with TRBJ2-1; D gene ambiguous. The CDR3 sequence is 12 residues long. Trimming removed 2 bases from V and 9 bases from J, with 8 bases in between. From germline, CDR1 is SGHTA and CDR2 FQGTGA. In nucleotides, the CDR3 is TGTGCCAGCAGCTTAGAATTCGGTGAGCAGTTCTTC. It codes for CASSLEFGEQFF.

The chain joins TRBV5-1 to TRBJ2-5, with D maybe TRBD1 (6 bases). CDR1 and CDR2 (germline): SGHRS, YFSETQ. V lost 4 bases and J lost 5, with 15 bases in between. The CDR3 is 14 amino acids. CDR3 DNA: TGCGCCAGCAGCATAGGACAGCCTTGGGAGACCCAGTACTTC. Its translation: CASSIGQPWETQYF.

With respect to this clone: This sample also contains other DNA sequences that code for the same CDR3. This sequence joins TRBV12-3 or TRBV12-4 and TRBJ1-1; perhaps TRBD1 as D (5 bases). V lost 5 bases and J lost 0, with 7 bases in between. The CDR3 contains 13 residues. For the CDR3, the DNA is TGTGCCAGCAGTCCACAGGTGAACACTGAAGCTTTCTTT. Translating gives CASSPQVNTEAFF.

On this clone: Germline is not matched at one junction end, which may reflect a read error. J is TRBJ2-7 and V is TRBV6-1, with D tentatively TRBD1 (5 bases). The germline CDR1 and CDR2 sequences are MNHNS and SASEGT. The CDR3 is 11 residues long. The CDR3: CASSETFGHLF. The CDR3, as DNA: TGTGCCAGCAGTGAAACTTTTGGACACCTCTTC.

The genes are TRBV29-1 and TRBJ1-1; the D is unclear. The germline V gene encodes CDR1 SQVTM and CDR2 ANQGSEA. V was clipped by 4 bases and J by 0 bases, with 12 bases between them. This CDR3 is built from 14 residues. CDR3 protein: CSVVSGTMNTEAFF. For the CDR3, the DNA is TGCAGCGTTGTGTCGGGTACGATGAACACTGAAGCTTTCTTT. Full variable domain (remainder filled in from reference TRBV29-1 and TRBJ1-1): SAVISQKPSRDICQRGTSLTIQCQVDSQVTMMFWYRQQPGQSLTLIATANQGSEATYESGFVIDKFPISRPNLTFSTLTVSNMSPEDSSIYLCSVVSGTMNTEAFFGQGTRLTVV.

This chain links TRBV4-1 with TRBJ2-2, with D perhaps TRBD1 (6 bases). Between the trimmed V and J ends, which lost 6 bases and 0 bases, there was a span of 17 bases. The CDR3 sequence is 17 residues long. Germline-derived CDR1 and CDR2 are MGHRA and YSYEKL. The CDR3 DNA reads TGCGCCAGCAGACTGGGACACCTAAAGGCGAACACCGGGGAGCTGTTTTTT. Translating it yields CASRLGHLKANTGELFF.

The V and J genes are TRBV24-1 and TRBJ1-2, with 7 bases identical to TRBD1. CDR1 is KGHDR, CDR2 SFDVKD, per germline. This CDR3 comprises 13 residues. V was pared by 2 bases and J by 8 bases, with 4 bases of the junction left unmatched. CDR3 protein: CATSDSTGEGYTF. CDR3 coding DNA: TGTGCCACCAGTGATTCCACAGGGGAAGGCTACACCTTC.

The rearrangement joins TRBV24-1 to TRBJ2-1; 8 nucleotides agree with TRBD1. The CDR3 totals 13 residues. Germline assignment: CDR1 KGHDR and CDR2 SFDVKD. The junction had 5 bases not matched to a gene; V was cut back by 3 bases and J by 11 bases. The CDR3 spells CATSDPDRAQQFF. The CDR3 bases are TGTGCCACCAGTGATCCGGACAGGGCACAGCAGTTCTTC.